A selection of T cell receptor beta chains follows, all from one sample in a study of identical twins. TCRdb redid the calling of the 5' RACE reads with MiXCR, one entry per CDR3 protein. This table has 550,000 to 800,000 distinct CDR3 sequences, about 7.6% appearing once. These same data were also listed under a study on yellow fever vaccine responses in identical twins.

Sequencing input: PBMCs. Source of these receptors: a woman aged 18-29 years in good health. Both conserved end residues are part of each CDR3. A D gene is named only where the DNA matches it firmly. Size values are once, few and many counts, or a class for expanded clones, and some rows have none.

J: TRBJ2-2; size: many; D: TRBD2; V: TRBV5-1; CDR3: CASSLEGLANTGELFF; DNA: TGCGCCAGCAGCTTGGAAGGACTAGCCAACACCGGGGAGCTGTTTTTT
J: TRBJ2-1; size: many; D: NA; V: TRBV5-1; CDR3: CASSSPSYNEQFF; DNA: TGCGCCAGCAGCTCCCCCAGCTACAATGAGCAGTTCTTC
J: TRBJ2-3; size: few; D: NA; V: TRBV2; CDR3: CASTDLGGSDTQYF; DNA: TGTGCCAGCACGGACTTAGGTGGCTCAGATACGCAGTATTTT
J: TRBJ1-4; size: many; D: NA; V: TRBV4-1; CDR3: CASSQGSGVHLTNEKLFF; DNA: TGCGCCAGCAGCCAAGGCAGCGGGGTCCATTTAACTAATGAAAAACTGTTTTTT
J: TRBJ2-3; size: few; D: NA; V: TRBV10-3; CDR3: CASAGGFTDTQYF; DNA: TGTGCCAGCGCCGGGGGATTCACAGATACGCAGTATTTT
J: TRBJ2-2; size: NA; D: NA; V: TRBV5-5; CDR3: CASSTLGDGTGELFF; DNA: TGTGCCAGCAGCACCTTGGGGGACGGCACCGGGGAGCTGTTTTTT
J: TRBJ1-4; size: many; D: TRBD1; V: TRBV12-5; CDR3: CASGLVQGIGTNEKLFF; DNA: TGTGCTAGTGGTTTGGTACAGGGGATAGGAACTAATGAAAAACTGTTTTTT
J: TRBJ2-2; size: NA; D: TRBD2; V: TRBV7-6; CDR3: CASSPSIAGGNTGELFF; DNA: TGTGCCAGCAGCCCTTCAATAGCGGGAGGGAACACCGGGGAGCTGTTTTTT
J: TRBJ1-2; size: NA; D: TRBD1; V: TRBV27; CDR3: CASSLSPTGIASYTF; DNA: TGTGCCAGCAGTTTATCCCCGACAGGGATCGCGAGCTACACCTTC
J: TRBJ2-3; size: many; D: TRBD1; V: TRBV10-3; CDR3: CAIRGTETDTQYF; DNA: TGTGCCATCAGAGGGACAGAAACAGATACGCAGTATTTT
J: TRBJ1-5; size: many; D: NA; V: TRBV7-2; CDR3: CASSFGQVGNQPQHF; DNA: TGTGCCAGCAGCTTCGGGCAGGTCGGCAATCAGCCCCAGCATTTT
J: TRBJ1-5; size: NA; D: NA; V: TRBV12-3/TRBV12-4; CDR3: CASSLWTLNQPQHF; DNA: TGTGCCAGCAGTTTGTGGACCCTCAATCAGCCCCAGCATTTT
J: TRBJ1-6; size: NA; D: TRBD1; V: TRBV5-1; CDR3: CASSLEGQGYSPLHF; DNA: TGCGCCAGCAGCTTGGAGGGACAGGGGTATTCACCCCTCCACTTT
J: TRBJ2-1; size: few; D: TRBD2; V: TRBV29-1; CDR3: CSVEDGVAGHYNEQFF; DNA: TGCAGCGTTGAAGATGGCGTAGCGGGGCACTACAATGAGCAGTTCTTC
J: TRBJ1-5; size: few; D: NA; V: TRBV6-5; CDR3: CASSYRPYSNQPQHF; DNA: TGTGCCAGCAGTTACCGGCCTTATAGCAATCAGCCCCAGCATTTT
J: TRBJ2-3; size: many; D: TRBD2; V: TRBV20-1; CDR3: CSAGTSGTDTQYF; DNA: TGCAGTGCTGGGACTAGCGGCACAGATACGCAGTATTTT
J: TRBJ2-7; size: NA; D: NA; V: TRBV20-1; CDR3: CSARPTLGASYEQYF; DNA: TGCAGTGCTAGACCGACTCTCGGGGCCTCCTACGAGCAGTACTTC
J: TRBJ1-2; size: few; D: NA; V: TRBV10-3; CDR3: CAITGQLTNYGYTF; DNA: TGTGCCATCACAGGACAGCTCACTAACTATGGCTACACCTTC
J: TRBJ2-1; size: NA; D: NA; V: TRBV25-1; CDR3: CASSEYYSTYNEQFF; DNA: TGTGCCAGCAGTGAATATTATTCAACCTACAATGAGCAGTTCTTC
J: TRBJ2-6; size: few; D: NA; V: TRBV2; CDR3: CASRPGSGANVLTF; DNA: TGTGCCAGCAGACCGGGCTCTGGGGCCAACGTCCTGACTTTC
J: TRBJ2-1; size: few; D: NA; V: TRBV12-3/TRBV12-4; CDR3: CASRFSNEQFF; DNA: TGTGCCAGCAGGTTCTCAAATGAGCAGTTCTTC
J: TRBJ2-4; size: few; D: TRBD1; V: TRBV7-9; CDR3: CASSLVSGTEKNIQYF; DNA: TGTGCCAGCAGCTTAGTGAGTGGGACAGAAAAAAACATTCAGTACTTC
J: TRBJ2-3; size: NA; D: TRBD2; V: TRBV5-1; CDR3: CASSSAMGRVSADTQYF; DNA: TGCGCCAGCAGCTCCGCGATGGGGAGGGTGTCAGCAGATACGCAGTATTTT
J: TRBJ1-1; size: many; D: NA; V: TRBV7-8; CDR3: CASSSTRGRNTEAFF; DNA: TGTGCCAGCAGCTCGACCCGAGGTAGGAACACTGAAGCTTTCTTT
J: TRBJ1-1; size: many; D: TRBD1; V: TRBV4-2; CDR3: CASSQVAGQGLQAEAFF; DNA: TGTGCCAGCAGCCAAGTCGCAGGACAGGGGTTACAAGCTGAAGCTTTCTTT
J: TRBJ1-2; size: many; D: NA; V: TRBV5-1; CDR3: CASSPFGGLTYGYTF; DNA: TGCGCCAGCAGCCCTTTCGGCGGATTGACTTATGGCTACACCTTC
J: TRBJ2-5; size: NA; D: NA; V: TRBV7-2; CDR3: CASSSVRYREETQYF; DNA: TGTGCCAGCAGCTCCGTTCGCTACAGGGAAGAGACCCAGTACTTC
J: TRBJ1-4; size: many; D: NA; V: TRBV7-9; CDR3: CASSLAQRGEKLFF; DNA: TGTGCCAGCAGCTTAGCGCAGAGGGGGGAAAAACTGTTTTTT
J: TRBJ1-1; size: NA; D: NA; V: TRBV5-1; CDR3: CASSLRPPPGTAFF; DNA: TGCGCCAGCAGCTTGCGTCCACCCCCGGGAACGGCTTTCTTT
J: TRBJ2-1; size: NA; D: NA; V: TRBV20-1; CDR3: CSATGGGYNEQFF; DNA: TGCAGTGCTACAGGAGGGGGCTACAATGAGCAGTTCTTC
J: TRBJ1-2; size: many; D: NA; V: TRBV12-3/TRBV12-4; CDR3: CASSQRGGYTF; DNA: TGTGCCAGCAGTCAAAGGGGTGGCTACACCTTC
J: TRBJ1-1; size: many; D: NA; V: TRBV5-1; CDR3: CASILGGSMNTEAFF; DNA: TGCGCCAGCATCCTCGGGGGATCCATGAACACTGAAGCTTTCTTT
J: TRBJ2-5; size: NA; D: TRBD1; V: TRBV20-1; CDR3: CSARVPGGPETQYF; DNA: TGCAGTGCTAGAGTACCAGGGGGCCCAGAGACCCAGTACTTC
J: TRBJ2-5; size: NA; D: NA; V: TRBV5-1; CDR3: CASSLGVSETQYF; DNA: TGCGCCAGCAGCTTGGGGGTGTCAGAGACCCAGTACTTC
J: TRBJ1-4; size: NA; D: TRBD1; V: TRBV6-5; CDR3: CASSYPRGREKLFF; DNA: TGTGCCAGCAGTTACCCCAGGGGGCGCGAAAAACTGTTTTTT
J: TRBJ1-4; size: NA; D: NA; V: TRBV5-1; CDR3: CASRDRTAGRELFF; DNA: TGCGCCAGCAGGGACCGTACAGCGGGGCGCGAACTGTTTTTT
J: TRBJ2-5; size: few; D: TRBD1; V: TRBV7-2; CDR3: CASRPGQGKAETQYF; DNA: TGTGCCAGCAGACCCGGACAGGGGAAGGCAGAGACCCAGTACTTC
J: TRBJ2-2; size: many; D: NA; V: TRBV20-1; CDR3: CSARSSDTGELFF; DNA: TGCAGTGCTCGATCTAGCGACACCGGGGAGCTGTTTTTT
J: TRBJ2-7; size: many; D: TRBD2; V: TRBV20-1; CDR3: CSAMERDPPLFYEQYF; DNA: TGCAGTGCGATGGAGCGGGACCCCCCCCTATTCTACGAGCAGTACTTC
J: TRBJ1-2; size: NA; D: NA; V: TRBV5-6; CDR3: CASSRTAGLDGYGYTF; DNA: TGTGCCAGCAGCCGAACCGCTGGACTAGATGGTTATGGCTACACCTTC
J: TRBJ1-1; size: many; D: NA; V: TRBV3-1; CDR3: CASSQPYGAVMNTEAFF; DNA: TGTGCCAGCAGCCAACCTTATGGGGCAGTAATGAACACTGAAGCTTTCTTT
J: TRBJ2-1; size: NA; D: NA; V: TRBV6-1; CDR3: CASSEVGFNLF; DNA: TGTGCCAGCAGTGAAGTAGGGTTTAACCTCTTC
J: TRBJ2-5; size: few; D: NA; V: TRBV10-3; CDR3: CAISPGGGGQETQYF; DNA: TGTGCCATCAGTCCCGGGGGCGGGGGACAAGAGACCCAGTACTTC
J: TRBJ2-2; size: NA; D: NA; V: TRBV7-2; CDR3: CASSLVAGPNTGELFF; DNA: TGTGCCAGCAGCTTAGTCGCGGGTCCGAACACCGGGGAGCTGTTTTTT
J: TRBJ2-5; size: many; D: NA; V: TRBV7-8; CDR3: CASSLKPHETQYF; DNA: TGTGCCAGCAGCTTAAAACCCCACGAGACCCAGTACTTC
J: TRBJ2-1; size: few; D: TRBD2; V: TRBV11-2; CDR3: CASSLDHSGGAWNEQFF; DNA: TGTGCCAGCAGCTTAGACCACAGCGGGGGGGCTTGGAATGAGCAGTTCTTC
J: TRBJ2-2; size: few; D: NA; V: TRBV11-2; CDR3: CASSLREAGAFANTGELFF; DNA: TGTGCCAGCAGCTTAAGAGAGGCCGGGGCGTTCGCGAACACCGGGGAGCTGTTTTTT
J: TRBJ2-1; size: few; D: NA; V: TRBV7-8; CDR3: CASSLRRQDSYNEQFF; DNA: TGTGCCAGCAGCTTAAGGAGGCAGGACTCCTACAATGAGCAGTTCTTC
J: TRBJ2-1; size: NA; D: TRBD2; V: TRBV10-3; CDR3: CAIILASGTREDNEQFF; DNA: TGTGCCATCATCCTTGCCTCCGGGACTAGGGAGGACAATGAGCAGTTCTTC
J: TRBJ1-1; size: few; D: TRBD1; V: TRBV2; CDR3: CASSELGDPQGALTTEAFF; DNA: TGTGCCAGCAGTGAACTGGGGGACCCACAGGGGGCCCTAACTACTGAAGCTTTCTTT
J: TRBJ2-5; size: few; D: NA; V: TRBV24-1; CDR3: CATGGRGETQYF; DNA: TGTGCCACCGGCGGAAGGGGGGAGACCCAGTACTTC
J: TRBJ2-2; size: NA; D: NA; V: TRBV2; CDR3: CASLVALPGELFF; DNA: TGTGCCAGCTTGGTCGCGTTGCCCGGGGAGCTGTTTTTT
J: TRBJ1-2; size: few; D: NA; V: TRBV5-6; CDR3: CASSRDKSGYTF; DNA: TGTGCCAGCAGCCGGGACAAATCTGGCTACACCTTC
J: TRBJ1-4; size: NA; D: TRBD1; V: TRBV20-1; CDR3: CSVTGGIEKLFF; DNA: TGCAGCGTGACAGGGGGCATTGAAAAACTGTTTTTT
J: TRBJ2-5; size: few; D: NA; V: TRBV15; CDR3: CATSRDLSGGPQTQYF; DNA: TGTGCCACCAGCAGAGATTTATCCGGGGGCCCACAGACCCAGTACTTC